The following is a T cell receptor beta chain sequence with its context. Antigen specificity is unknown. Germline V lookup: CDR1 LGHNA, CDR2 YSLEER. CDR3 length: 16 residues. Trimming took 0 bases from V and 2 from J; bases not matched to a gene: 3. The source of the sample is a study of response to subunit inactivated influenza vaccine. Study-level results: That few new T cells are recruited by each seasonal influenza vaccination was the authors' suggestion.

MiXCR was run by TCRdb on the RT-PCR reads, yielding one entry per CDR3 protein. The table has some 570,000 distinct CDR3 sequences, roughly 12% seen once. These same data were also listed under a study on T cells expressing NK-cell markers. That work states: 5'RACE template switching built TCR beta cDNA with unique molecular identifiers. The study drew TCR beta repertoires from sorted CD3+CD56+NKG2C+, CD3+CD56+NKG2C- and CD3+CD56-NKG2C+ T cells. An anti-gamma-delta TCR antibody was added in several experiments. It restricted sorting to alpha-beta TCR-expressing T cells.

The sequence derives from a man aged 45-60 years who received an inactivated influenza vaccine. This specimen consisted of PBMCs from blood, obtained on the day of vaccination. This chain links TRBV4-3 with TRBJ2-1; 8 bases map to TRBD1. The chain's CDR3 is CASSQEWGQAYNEQFF. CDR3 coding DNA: TGCGCCAGCAGCCAAGAATGGGGACAGGCCTACAATGAGCAGTTCTTC.